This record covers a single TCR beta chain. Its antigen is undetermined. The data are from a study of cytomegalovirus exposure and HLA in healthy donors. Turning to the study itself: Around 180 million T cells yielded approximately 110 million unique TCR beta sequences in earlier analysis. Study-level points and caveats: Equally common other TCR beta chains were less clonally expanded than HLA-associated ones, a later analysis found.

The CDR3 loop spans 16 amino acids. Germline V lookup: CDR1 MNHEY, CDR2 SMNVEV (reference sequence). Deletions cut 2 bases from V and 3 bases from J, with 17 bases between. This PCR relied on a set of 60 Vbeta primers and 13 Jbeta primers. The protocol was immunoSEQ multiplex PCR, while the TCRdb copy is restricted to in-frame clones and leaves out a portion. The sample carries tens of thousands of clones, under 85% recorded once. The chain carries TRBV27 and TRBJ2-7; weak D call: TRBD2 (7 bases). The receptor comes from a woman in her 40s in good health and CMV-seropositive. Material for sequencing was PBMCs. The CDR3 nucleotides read TGTGCCAGCAGTTTACGAGGCGGGGGACACGGCTACGAGCAGTACTTC. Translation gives CASSLRGGGHGYEQYF.